This record looks at one TCR beta chain sequence and its context. Its antigen remains unknown. Germline CDR1 reads SGHKS; CDR2 reads YYEKEE (reference sequence). Trimming cost V 3 bases and J 0 bases, with 9 bases left between them. The CDR3 loop spans 14 amino acids. This record belongs to a study of blood T cells in healthy people across ages. The study, taken as a whole, reports: Long-lived and aged donors differed, with more naive CD4+ cells and higher diversity in the long-lived. Underestimates were what the diversity estimates from one million T cells were considered to be.

The donors, healthy Caucasians from Russia, were aged roughly 6 to 90. Samples each had at least 6 micrograms of total RNA extracted. Primed by a sample-barcoded 5' primer and a J-beta primer mix, a second PCR proceeded for about 6 to 12 cycles. TCRdb re-called the 5' RACE reads with MiXCR, one entry per CDR3 protein. The table shows almost 1 million distinct CDR3 sequences, with roughly 51% occurring only once. This chain uses TRBV5-5 with TRBJ1-1, with a tentative D call TRBD1 (5 bases). The sample comprised blood. The sequence derives from a woman aged 55-70 years in good health. CDR3 coding DNA: TGTGCCAGCAGCTGGGGCATTTTGAACACTGAAGCTTTCTTT. Protein product: CASSWGILNTEAFF.